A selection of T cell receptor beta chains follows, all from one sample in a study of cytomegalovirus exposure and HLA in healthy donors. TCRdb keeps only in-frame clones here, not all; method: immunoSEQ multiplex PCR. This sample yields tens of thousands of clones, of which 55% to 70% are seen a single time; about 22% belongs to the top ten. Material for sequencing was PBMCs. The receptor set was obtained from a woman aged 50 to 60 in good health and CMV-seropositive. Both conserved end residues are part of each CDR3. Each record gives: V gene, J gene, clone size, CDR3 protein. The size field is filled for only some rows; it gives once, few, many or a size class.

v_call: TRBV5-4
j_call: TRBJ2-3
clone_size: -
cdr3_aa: CASRADSNTDTQYF

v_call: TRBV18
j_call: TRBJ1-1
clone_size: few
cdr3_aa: CASSPGQALNTEAFF

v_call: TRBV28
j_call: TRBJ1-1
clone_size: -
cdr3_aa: CTSSQQGYFMNTEAFF

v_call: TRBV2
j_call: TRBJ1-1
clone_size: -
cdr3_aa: CASRRGSAMNTEAFF

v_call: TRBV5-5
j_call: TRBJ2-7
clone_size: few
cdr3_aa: CASSLAWASSKEEQYF

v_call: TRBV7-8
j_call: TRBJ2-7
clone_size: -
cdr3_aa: CASSYSGSDEQYF

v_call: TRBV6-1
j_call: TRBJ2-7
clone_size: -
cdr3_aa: CASSESTYEQYF

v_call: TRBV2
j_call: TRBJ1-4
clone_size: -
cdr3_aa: CASSLLGARFF

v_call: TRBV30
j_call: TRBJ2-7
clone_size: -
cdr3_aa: CAWAGAASEQYF

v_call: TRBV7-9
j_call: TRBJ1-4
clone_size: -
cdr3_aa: CSSSLRGEKLFF

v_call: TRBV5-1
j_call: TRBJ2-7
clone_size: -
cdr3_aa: CASSLVTSSYEQYF

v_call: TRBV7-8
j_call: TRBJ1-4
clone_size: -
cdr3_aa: CASSSRGGQATNEKLFF

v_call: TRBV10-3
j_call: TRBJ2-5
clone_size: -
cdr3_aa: CAISDRQETQYF

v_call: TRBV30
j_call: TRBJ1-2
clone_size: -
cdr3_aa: CAWSVGRHFYGYTF

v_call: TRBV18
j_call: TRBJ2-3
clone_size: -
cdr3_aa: CASSELAGGNTDTQYF

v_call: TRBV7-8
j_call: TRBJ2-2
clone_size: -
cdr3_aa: CASSLGTGNTGELFF

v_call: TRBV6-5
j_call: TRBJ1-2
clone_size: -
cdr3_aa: CASSTGQGYYGYTF

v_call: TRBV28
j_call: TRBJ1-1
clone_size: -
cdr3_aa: CASSLEGLNTEAFF

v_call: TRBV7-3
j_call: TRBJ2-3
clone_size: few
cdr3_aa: CASSLTGASDTQYF

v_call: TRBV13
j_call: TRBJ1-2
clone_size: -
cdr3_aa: CASSLGQGARGYTF

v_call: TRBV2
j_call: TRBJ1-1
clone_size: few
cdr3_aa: CASTPRDWTVGTEAFF

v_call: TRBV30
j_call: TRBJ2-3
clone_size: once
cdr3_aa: CAGTGRVDTQYF

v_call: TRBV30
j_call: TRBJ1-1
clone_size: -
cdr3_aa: CAWRASTGFTEAFF

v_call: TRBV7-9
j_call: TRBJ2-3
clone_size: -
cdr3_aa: CASSLVSAETDTQYF

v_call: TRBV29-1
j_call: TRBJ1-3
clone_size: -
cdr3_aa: CSVVQPRDSTIYF

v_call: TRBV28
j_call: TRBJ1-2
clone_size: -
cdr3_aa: CASSTGMNYGYTF

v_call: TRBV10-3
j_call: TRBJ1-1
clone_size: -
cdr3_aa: CAISESAGVFTEAFF

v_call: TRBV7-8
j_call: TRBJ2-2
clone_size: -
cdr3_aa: CASSLGGGVNTGELFF

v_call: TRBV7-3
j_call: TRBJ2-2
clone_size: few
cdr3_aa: CASSNHSPDGVTGELFF

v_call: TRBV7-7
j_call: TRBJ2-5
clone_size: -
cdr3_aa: CASSIDRDRTQYF

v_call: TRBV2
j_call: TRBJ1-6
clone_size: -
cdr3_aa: CASYRELNSPLHF

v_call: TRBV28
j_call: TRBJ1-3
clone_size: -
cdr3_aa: CASSLSVSSGNTIYF

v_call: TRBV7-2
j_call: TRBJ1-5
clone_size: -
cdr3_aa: CASSPTASGFSNQPQHF

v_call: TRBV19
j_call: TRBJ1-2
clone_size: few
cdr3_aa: CASNSDRVSGYTF

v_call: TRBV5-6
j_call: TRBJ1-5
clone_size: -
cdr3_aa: CASSLGVGGAQPQHF

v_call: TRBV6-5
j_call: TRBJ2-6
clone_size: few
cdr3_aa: CASKDQGFGANVLTF

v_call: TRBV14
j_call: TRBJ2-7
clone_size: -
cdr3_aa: CASSQEGSGDLSYEQYF

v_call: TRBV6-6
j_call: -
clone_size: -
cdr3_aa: CASSAGQGEKNEQYF

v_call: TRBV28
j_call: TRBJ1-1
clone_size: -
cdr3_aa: CASSQIANTEAFF

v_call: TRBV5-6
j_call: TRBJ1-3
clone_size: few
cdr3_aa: CASSSTDRATLSGNTIYF

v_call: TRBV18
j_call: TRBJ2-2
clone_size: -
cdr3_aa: CASSGQATGELFF

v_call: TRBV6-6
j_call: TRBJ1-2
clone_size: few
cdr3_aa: CASSQESYGYTF

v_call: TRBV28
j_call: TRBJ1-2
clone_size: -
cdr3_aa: CASSPGQGRSYGYTF

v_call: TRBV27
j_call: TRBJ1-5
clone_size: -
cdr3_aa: CASSLLGGYQPQHF

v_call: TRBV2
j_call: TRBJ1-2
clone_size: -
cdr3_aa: CASVQVGADGYTF

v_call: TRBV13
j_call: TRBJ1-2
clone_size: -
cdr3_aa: CASSLGQGENYGYTF

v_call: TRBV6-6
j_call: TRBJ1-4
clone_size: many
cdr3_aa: CASSPNEQGEKLFF

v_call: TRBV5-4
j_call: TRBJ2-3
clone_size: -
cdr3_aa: CASSLAGLASDTQYF

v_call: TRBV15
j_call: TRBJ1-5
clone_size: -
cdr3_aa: CATSPGQARPQHF

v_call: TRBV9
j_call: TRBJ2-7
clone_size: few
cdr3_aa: CASSVGVQGVEQYF

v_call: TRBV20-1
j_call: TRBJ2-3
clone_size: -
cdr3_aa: CSAEAGDTQYF

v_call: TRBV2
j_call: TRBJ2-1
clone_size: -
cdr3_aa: CASSEGTSGDNEQFF

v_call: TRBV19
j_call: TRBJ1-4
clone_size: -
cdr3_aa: CASSTGHYEKLFF